A selection of T cell receptor beta chains follows, all from one sample in a study of spatial heterogeneity in lung cancer. Using its own MiXCR run on the 5' RACE reads, TCRdb lists one record per CDR3 protein. Of 23,000 or so distinct CDR3 sequences detected, around 4.6% appear once; the ten largest clones hold more than 4.5%. The specimen comprised PBMCs, sampled at surgery. These receptors were taken from a male donor with early-stage non-small cell lung cancer. The conserved cysteine and the conserved F or W are not part of the CDR3 here. Each record gives: V gene, D gene, J gene, CDR3 protein. D genes are given only for firm matches.

v_gene: TRBV5-1
d_gene: .
j_gene: TRBJ2-7
CDR3aa: ASSLSGFSYEQY

v_gene: TRBV28
d_gene: .
j_gene: TRBJ1-5
CDR3aa: ASRQGGSNQPQH

v_gene: TRBV29-1
d_gene: TRBD2
j_gene: TRBJ2-5
CDR3aa: SVVLAPGGETQY

v_gene: TRBV11-2
d_gene: .
j_gene: TRBJ2-5
CDR3aa: ASSLEAHYQY

v_gene: TRBV5-1
d_gene: .
j_gene: TRBJ2-7
CDR3aa: ASSSNRREQY

v_gene: TRBV6-5
d_gene: TRBD2
j_gene: TRBJ2-7
CDR3aa: ASSYSIGLAGIYEQY

v_gene: TRBV10-3
d_gene: TRBD1
j_gene: TRBJ2-7
CDR3aa: AITAGTGPYEQY

v_gene: TRBV28
d_gene: TRBD1
j_gene: TRBJ2-7
CDR3aa: ASRKRQGGEQY

v_gene: TRBV7-2
d_gene: .
j_gene: TRBJ2-3
CDR3aa: ASSPMWILRDTQY

v_gene: TRBV20-1
d_gene: .
j_gene: TRBJ2-1
CDR3aa: SATQRPGAGDEQF

v_gene: TRBV28
d_gene: TRBD2
j_gene: TRBJ2-1
CDR3aa: ASIPSGTSGRFEQF

v_gene: TRBV24-1
d_gene: TRBD1
j_gene: TRBJ2-6
CDR3aa: ATSDYGTGRGANVLT

v_gene: TRBV20-1
d_gene: .
j_gene: TRBJ2-7
CDR3aa: SARTGQSTREQY

v_gene: TRBV11-1
d_gene: .
j_gene: TRBJ2-5
CDR3aa: ASRMGSLGETQY

v_gene: TRBV29-1
d_gene: .
j_gene: TRBJ1-4
CDR3aa: SVEDPTPIRGEKLF

v_gene: TRBV5-4
d_gene: .
j_gene: TRBJ2-7
CDR3aa: ASSLVFRGSSYEQY

v_gene: TRBV2
d_gene: TRBD2
j_gene: TRBJ2-1
CDR3aa: ASSGSGTSGNNEQF

v_gene: TRBV29-1
d_gene: .
j_gene: TRBJ1-4
CDR3aa: SGLGGTTNEKLF

v_gene: TRBV21-1
d_gene: .
j_gene: TRBJ2-3
CDR3aa: ASTPSDTQY

v_gene: TRBV7-7
d_gene: TRBD2
j_gene: TRBJ2-3
CDR3aa: ASSSGTSADTQY

v_gene: TRBV3-1
d_gene: .
j_gene: TRBJ2-7
CDR3aa: ASSQGYHEQY

v_gene: TRBV28
d_gene: .
j_gene: TRBJ1-5
CDR3aa: ASSLRPYSGYSNQPQH

v_gene: TRBV7-2
d_gene: .
j_gene: TRBJ2-1
CDR3aa: ASSLGGAASSYNEQF

v_gene: TRBV30
d_gene: TRBD2
j_gene: TRBJ2-1
CDR3aa: ALAGYNEQF

v_gene: TRBV18
d_gene: .
j_gene: TRBJ1-1
CDR3aa: ASSGDGYTEAF

v_gene: TRBV29-1
d_gene: .
j_gene: TRBJ1-1
CDR3aa: SVKPQRDTEAF

v_gene: TRBV19
d_gene: .
j_gene: TRBJ1-1
CDR3aa: ASSFGLLNTEAF

v_gene: TRBV2
d_gene: .
j_gene: TRBJ1-6
CDR3aa: ASSPATPYSPLH

v_gene: TRBV11-2
d_gene: .
j_gene: TRBJ2-7
CDR3aa: ASSPIGDYEQY

v_gene: TRBV12-3/TRBV12-4
d_gene: .
j_gene: TRBJ1-2
CDR3aa: ASSLSNNYGYT

v_gene: TRBV28
d_gene: .
j_gene: TRBJ2-5
CDR3aa: ASRPGDQETQY

v_gene: TRBV27
d_gene: TRBD1
j_gene: TRBJ2-1
CDR3aa: ASNKGTVNNEQF

v_gene: TRBV20-1
d_gene: TRBD2
j_gene: TRBJ2-1
CDR3aa: SARDLGLAGAYSYNEQF

v_gene: TRBV7-2
d_gene: .
j_gene: TRBJ2-1
CDR3aa: ASSSQNSYNEQF

v_gene: TRBV6-2/TRBV6-3
d_gene: TRBD1
j_gene: TRBJ1-1
CDR3aa: ASRREQGTEAF

v_gene: TRBV21-1
d_gene: .
j_gene: TRBJ1-1
CDR3aa: ASSPLAP

v_gene: TRBV7-8
d_gene: .
j_gene: TRBJ2-2
CDR3aa: ASTPSVGSEWLVTGELF

v_gene: TRBV12-3/TRBV12-4
d_gene: .
j_gene: TRBJ2-7
CDR3aa: ATGTFPYEQY